The rows below give T cell receptor beta chains drawn from one sample of a study of cytomegalovirus exposure and HLA in healthy donors. Measured with immunoSEQ multiplex PCR; TCRdb has only the in-frame clones, and not every one. The table lists 130,000 to 150,000 clones, around 78% of them singletons. Sequencing was carried out using PBMCs. These receptors originate from a male donor in good health and CMV-seronegative. CDR3s include the opening cysteine and the closing phenylalanine or tryptophan. D genes are given only for firm matches. Only some rows state a clone size, as once, few, many or a class for expanded clones.

V	size	J	D	length	CDR3	DNA
TRBV5-4	-	TRBJ1-6	-	13	CASSQVRNSPLHF	TGTGCCAGCAGCCAAGTGCGGAATTCACCCCTCCACTTT
TRBV5-1	-	TRBJ2-7	TRBD2	16	CASSPGSSGGPYEQYF	TGCGCCAGCAGCCCGGGGAGTAGCGGGGGACCCTACGAGCAGTACTTC
TRBV13	-	TRBJ2-2	TRBD1	15	CASSFTGGFTGELFF	TGTGCCAGCAGCTTTACAGGGGGCTTCACCGGGGAGCTGTTTTTT
TRBV29-1	-	TRBJ1-5	-	12	CSVRSSNQPQHF	TGCAGCGTCAGATCTTCTAATCAGCCCCAGCATTTT
TRBV6-5	-	TRBJ1-2	-	13	CASSLIGGYGYTF	TGTGCCAGCAGTCTAATCGGGGGTTATGGCTACACCTTC
TRBV7-2	once	TRBJ2-3	TRBD2	15	CASSSIGTSVDTQYF	TGTGCCAGCAGCTCTATCGGGACTAGCGTTGATACGCAGTATTTT
TRBV9	-	TRBJ1-2	-	12	CASVRGPYGYTF	TGTGCCAGCGTCAGGGGCCCCTATGGCTACACCTTC
TRBV12-2	-	TRBJ2-3	-	16	CASLSTRGQGTDTQYF	TGTGCAAGTCTCTCAACCCGGGGACAGGGCACAGATACGCAGTATTTT
TRBV18	-	TRBJ1-1	-	14	CASSPGDKNTEAFF	TGTGCCAGCTCACCAGGGGACAAGAACACTGAAGCTTTCTTT
TRBV29-1	-	TRBJ1-1	TRBD1	15	CSVAYRGLSNTEAFF	TGCAGCGTTGCTTACAGGGGGCTGTCGAACACTGAAGCTTTCTTT
TRBV5-1	-	TRBJ1-1	-	13	CASSLEQGSEAFF	TGCGCCAGCAGCTTGGAACAGGGCAGTGAAGCTTTCTTT
TRBV9	-	TRBJ2-1	TRBD2	17	CASSVALGLAGPGEQFF	TGTGCCAGCAGCGTAGCCCTCGGACTAGCGGGCCCGGGAGAGCAGTTCTTC
TRBV4-1	-	TRBJ2-1	TRBD2	17	CASSQPGLAGGLNEQFF	TGCGCCAGCAGCCAACCGGGACTAGCGGGAGGGTTGAATGAGCAGTTCTTC
TRBV5-4	-	TRBJ2-3	TRBD2	18	CASSPGTSGRAPTDTQYF	TGTGCCAGCAGTCCCGGGACTAGCGGGAGGGCACCCACAGATACGCAGTATTTT
TRBV7-2	-	TRBJ1-6	TRBD1	17	CASSAPDRLGEYSPLHF	TGTGCCAGCAGCGCCCCGGACAGGTTAGGGGAATATTCACCCCTCCACTTT
TRBV7-6	-	TRBJ2-3	TRBD2	15	CASSPSGGSTDTQYF	TGTGCCAGCAGCCCTAGCGGGGGGAGCACAGATACGCAGTATTTT